This T cell receptor (beta chain) came from a study of long-term antiretroviral therapy in people with HIV. Notes on the study in general: CDR3 length ranges were narrower in HIV repertoires than in controls.

The germline V gene has CDR1 SGHVS and CDR2 FQNEAQ. The CDR3 is made up of 13 amino acids. V gave up 2 bases and J gave up 0 bases, with 4 bases separating them. At the survey level, the v3.0 immunoSEQ assay was run. Method: immunoSEQ multiplex PCR; TCRdb's copy keeps in-frame clones and lacks some. Counted here are about 32,000 clones, almost 85% occurring once; the ten biggest clones make up 3.5% to 5%. On this clone itself: No antigen is known for it.

This sequence was found in a man in his late teens or twenties with HIV. This chain links TRBV7-8 with TRBJ1-1; D is undetermined. This sample comprised unsorted PBMCs, obtained 3.3 years after starting antiretroviral therapy. In nucleotides, the CDR3 is TGTGCCAGCAGCTTATTGGTGAACACTGAAGCTTTCTTT. It yields the protein CASSLLVNTEAFF.